The 28 T cell receptor beta chains listed next were all sequenced from one sample in a study of blood T cell repertoires in COVID-19. The repertoire was sequenced with immunoSEQ multiplex PCR; TCRdb's copy has only in-frame clones and lacks some. The profile shows a few hundred thousand clones, roughly 88% of them singletons. Sequences were obtained from PBMCs or T cells enriched from blood (not recorded which). These receptors originate from a woman between 45 and 65 years old who had recovered from COVID-19.

Here the CDR3 DNA reads TGCGCCAGCAGCCAAGACAGGGCGTTCAGGGACACTGAAGCTTTCTTT. It specifies CASSQDRAFRDTEAFF. The J gene is TRBJ1-1, the V gene TRBV4-1; D perhaps matches TRBD1 (5 bases). Germline V gene lookup returns CDR1 MGHRA and CDR2 YSYEKL. This CDR3 has 16 residues. V lost 0 bases and J 3 bases, leaving 14 bases between the germline ends.

The rearrangement joins TRBV27 to TRBJ2-3, with 7 positions matching TRBD2. CDR1 is MNHEY and CDR2 is SMNVEV in the germline V gene (reference sequence). V trimming: 6 bases; J trimming: 2 bases; junction bases outside the gene matches: 5. The CDR3 loop spans 14 amino acids. The CDR3 spells CASSPGGITDTQYF. Written as DNA, the CDR3 is TGTGCCAGCAGCCCGGGGGGAATCACAGATACGCAGTATTTT.

This chain uses TRBV12-5 with TRBJ2-7; 12 nucleotides agree with TRBD1. With 4 bases clipped from V and 0 bases from J, the junction kept 10 bases outside the gene matches. The CDR3 loop spans 18 amino acids. CDR1 is LGHNT, CDR2 FRNRAP, per germline. DNA of the CDR3: TGTGCTAGTGGTTCCGCGGGGGACAGGGGGCGAGGCTCCTACGAGCAGTACTTC. Translation: CASGSAGDRGRGSYEQYF.

The chain couples TRBV2 to TRBJ2-3, with 7 bases lining up with TRBD2. The germline V gene has CDR1 SNHLY and CDR2 FYNNEI. With V trimmed by 5 bases and J by 6 bases, 14 bases remained unmatched. The CDR3 is made up of 16 amino acids. The CDR3 here is CASSKGLKPGRDTQYF. The DNA for the CDR3 is TGTGCCAGCAGTAAGGGACTAAAACCTGGTCGGGATACGCAGTATTTT.

The chain has TRBV7-8 and TRBJ2-1, with D perhaps TRBD2 (6 bases). Trimming removed 5 bases from V and 9 bases from J, with 20 bases in between. CDR1 is SGHVS and CDR2 is FQNEAQ in the germline V gene. The CDR3 extends over 15 amino acids. In nucleotides, the CDR3 is TGTGCCAGCAGCCATACTCGGGACTCCGGGGTTGAGCAGTTCTTC. It specifies CASSHTRDSGVEQFF. Full variable domain (outside the CDR3, taken from reference TRBV7-8 and TRBJ2-1): GAGVSQSPRYKVAKRGQDVALRCDPISGHVSLFWYQQALGQGPEFLTYFQNEAQLDKSGLPSDRFFAERPEGSVSTLKIQRTQQEDSAVYLCASSHTRDSGVEQFFGPGTRLTVL.

The chain uses TRBV19 and TRBJ2-1, with TRBD2 matching over 7 bases. Trimming took 5 bases from V and 2 from J; bases not matched to a gene: 3. The CDR3 is 14 amino acids. Germline assignment: CDR1 LNHDA and CDR2 SQIVND (reference sequence). CDR3 sequence: CASSAGEPYNEQFF. The CDR3 bases are TGTGCCAGTAGTGCGGGAGAACCCTACAATGAGCAGTTCTTC.

In its sample, this clone was seen once. The chain uses TRBV28 and TRBJ2-7, with D hard to call. This CDR3 spans 12 amino acids. V dropped 6 bases and J dropped 6 bases, with 12 bases sitting between them. Germline CDR1 MDHEN, CDR2 SYDVKM. CDR3 DNA sequence: TGTGCCAGCAGAGACTGGGTGCGCGAGCAGTACTTC. Amino acids: CASRDWVREQYF. The complete variable domain, with remaining parts taken from reference TRBV28 and TRBJ2-7, reads DVKVTQSSRYLVKRTGEKVFLECVQDMDHENMFWYRQDPGLGLRLIYFSYDVKMKEKGDIPEGYSVSREKKERFSLILESASTNQTSMYLCASRDWVREQYFGPGTRLTVT.

V and J are TRBV28 and TRBJ1-2; D may be TRBD1 (6 bases). This CDR3 spans 15 amino acids. Between the trimmed V and J ends, which lost 5 bases and 4 bases, there was a span of 17 bases. Germline V lookup: CDR1 MDHEN, CDR2 SYDVKM. The CDR3: CASSTTGLAGYGYTF. DNA of the CDR3: TGTGCCAGCAGTACAACAGGGTTAGCCGGCTATGGCTACACCTTC.

The CDR3 sequence: CASTAASGSETQYF. The DNA for the CDR3 is TGCGCCAGCACCGCGGCTAGCGGGAGTGAGACCCAGTACTTC. The chain recombines TRBV5-1 with TRBJ2-5; 10 nucleotides agree with TRBD2. Germline lookup yields CDR1 SGHRS and CDR2 YFSETQ. This CDR3 contains 14 residues. With V trimmed by 6 bases and J by 5 bases, 7 bases remained unmatched.

V gene TRBV10-3 combines with J gene TRBJ1-1, with 11 positions matching TRBD1. The germline V gene encodes CDR1 ENHRY and CDR2 SYGVKD. This CDR3 has 17 residues. Unmatched junction bases numbered 7, after V lost 0 bases and J lost 4 bases. The chain's CDR3 is CAISESKRGQGVTEAFF. DNA for the CDR3: TGTGCCATCAGTGAGTCGAAAAGGGGACAGGGGGTCACTGAAGCTTTCTTT.

This chain uses TRBV7-6 with TRBJ2-2; 9 positions match TRBD2. This CDR3 has 17 residues. Trimming cost V 1 base and J 0 bases; bases outside gene matches: 3. Germline loops: CDR1 SGHVS, CDR2 FNYEAQ. The CDR3: CASSLVLAGPNTGELFF. CDR3 bases: TGTGCCAGCAGCTTAGTTCTAGCGGGGCCGAACACCGGGGAGCTGTTTTTT. Looking up the rest from reference TRBV7-6 and TRBJ2-2 gives the full variable domain: GAGVSQSPRYKVTKRGQDVALRCDPISGHVSLYWYRQALGQGPEFLTYFNYEAQQDKSGLPNDRFSAERPEGSISTLTIQRTEQRDSAMYRCASSLVLAGPNTGELFFGEGSRLTVL.

This clone is a singleton in its sample. The V and J genes are TRBV4-1 and TRBJ1-4; D unresolved. Germline CDR1 MGHRA, CDR2 YSYEKL. Between the trimmed V and J ends, which lost 0 bases and 1 base, there was a span of 6 bases. This CDR3 has 15 residues. CDR3 sequence: CASSQDGETNEKLFF. CDR3 nucleotides: TGCGCCAGCAGCCAAGACGGGGAAACTAATGAAAAACTGTTTTTT.

This clone was detected only a few times. This chain links TRBV7-8 with TRBJ1-1, with D perhaps matching TRBD1 (6 bases). Trimming took off 5 bases at V and 6 bases at J, with 16 bases between the two ends. CDR1 and CDR2 from the germline V gene are SGHVS and FQNEAQ. CDR3 length: 14 amino acids. The CDR3 sequence: CASSLTLQGSEAFF. For the CDR3, the DNA is TGTGCCAGCAGCCTTACCTTACAGGGCTCTGAAGCTTTCTTT.

The rearrangement joins TRBV11-2 to TRBJ2-1; the match to TRBD1 covers 7 bases. The CDR3 sequence is 15 residues long. Germline V gives CDR1 SGHAT, CDR2 FQNNGV. The junction had 4 bases not matched to a gene; V was cut back by 5 bases and J by 0 bases. The CDR3 reads CASSMTGISYNEQFF. CDR3 nucleotide sequence: TGTGCCAGCAGCATGACAGGGATCTCCTACAATGAGCAGTTCTTC.

This chain connects TRBV5-1 to TRBJ2-7; D unclear. The CDR3 is 12 residues long. V shed 2 bases and J shed 4 bases, with 7 bases lying between them. Germline V CDR1 and CDR2: SGHRS, YFSETQ. CDR3 in DNA: TGCGCCAGCAGCTTTGGTACTTACGAGCAGTACTTC. Translating it yields CASSFGTYEQYF.

The chain carries TRBV5-5 and TRBJ1-1; 8 bases agree with TRBD1. Germline CDR1 reads SGHKS; CDR2 reads YYEKEE (reference sequence). The CDR3 runs 14 residues. Germline trimming cut 5 bases from V and 1 base from J; bases unmatched to any gene: 4. This CDR3 is CASSSDRGNTEAFF. CDR3 nucleotides: TGTGCCAGCAGTTCCGACAGGGGGAACACTGAAGCTTTCTTT.

This sequence joins TRBV28 and TRBJ1-3; maybe TRBD1 (5 bases). This CDR3 contains 16 residues. V was trimmed by 5 bases and J by 0 bases, leaving 14 bases between them. The germline gives CDR1 MDHEN, CDR2 SYDVKM. This CDR3 is CASSLDRDLSGNTIYF. The CDR3 DNA reads TGTGCCAGCAGTCTAGACAGAGACCTCTCTGGAAACACCATATATTTT.

The chain joins TRBV3-1 (or the pseudogene TRBV3-2) to TRBJ1-2, with TRBD1 matching 8 bases. Germline assignment: CDR1 LGHDT and CDR2 YNNKEL (reference sequence). CDR3 size: 14 residues. With V trimmed by 4 bases and J by 3 bases, 4 bases remained unmatched. The CDR3 DNA reads TGTGCCAGCAGCCCTCAGGGGGCTTACTATGGCTACACCTTC. Encoded protein: CASSPQGAYYGYTF.

The chain couples TRBV7-9 to TRBJ1-2, with 7 bases that match TRBD1. CDR3 length: 15 residues. CDR1 and CDR2 (germline): SEHNR, FQNEAQ (reference sequence). Germline trimming cut 1 base from V and 4 bases from J; bases unmatched to any gene: 6. CDR3 amino acids: CASSLGGTAPYGYTF. DNA of the CDR3: TGTGCCAGCAGCTTAGGTGGGACAGCTCCCTATGGCTACACCTTC.

The gene calls are TRBV7-8 and TRBJ2-7; 12 bases are shared with TRBD2. The CDR3 sequence is 22 residues long. The germline V gene encodes CDR1 SGHVS and CDR2 FQNEAQ. V was pared by 3 bases and J by 3 bases, with 24 bases of the junction left unmatched. The CDR3 DNA sequence: TGTGCCAGCAGCTTTCGTAGCCCCTACGGGACTAGCGGGCGGAGCCTCGACTACGAGCAGTACTTC. Its translation: CASSFRSPYGTSGRSLDYEQYF.

The sample holds one count of this clone. The chain recombines TRBV12-5 with TRBJ1-3, with TRBD1 matching over 7 bases. Germline CDR1 is LGHNT and CDR2 is FRNRAP. The J segment lost 2 bases and the V segment lost 6 bases, leaving 4 bases of the junction unmatched. The CDR3 length is 14 residues. The chain's CDR3 is CASGQGGPGNTIYF. DNA for the CDR3: TGTGCTAGTGGGCAGGGGGGCCCTGGAAACACCATATATTTT.

This chain connects TRBV5-4 to TRBJ1-2, with D unclear. V lost 2 bases, J lost 8 bases, and 10 bases lay in between. CDR1 and CDR2 (germline): SGHNT, YYREEE (reference sequence). This CDR3 is 12 amino acids long. This CDR3 is CASSFAAVGYTF. CDR3 DNA sequence: TGTGCCAGCAGCTTTGCGGCCGTGGGCTACACCTTC.

CDR3 coding DNA: TGCGCCAGCAGTGCCTTGACTAGCGGTATATACACCGGGGAGCTGTTTTTT. Translated, it gives CASSALTSGIYTGELFF. The rearrangement uses TRBV10-1 and TRBJ2-2; 9 nucleotides match TRBD2. This CDR3 is 17 amino acids long. Trimming took 4 bases from V and 3 from J; bases not matched to a gene: 9. Per the germline V gene, CDR1 is WNHNN and CDR2 is SYGVQD (reference sequence).

V gene TRBV19 combines with J gene TRBJ1-2; TRBD1 agrees at 7 bases. With V trimmed by 3 bases and J by 3 bases, 4 bases remained unmatched. Germline V gene data show CDR1 as LNHDA and CDR2 as SQIVND (reference sequence). There are 14 residues in the CDR3. The CDR3 coding sequence is TGTGCCAGTAGTATGAGGGGGCTGCACTATGGCTACACCTTC. Protein product: CASSMRGLHYGYTF.

This chain connects TRBV19 to TRBJ2-5; no reliable D call. Deletions cut 1 base from V and 2 bases from J, with 5 bases between. CDR1 and CDR2 from the germline V gene are LNHDA and SQIVND (reference sequence). The CDR3 runs to 13 residues. The CDR3 region has the DNA TGTGCCAGTAGTATAGGGCAGCAAGAGACCCAGTACTTC. This gives the protein CASSIGQQETQYF. Variable domain in full (rest from reference TRBV19 and TRBJ2-5): DGGITQSPKYLFRKEGQNVTLSCEQNLNHDAMYWYRQDPGQGLRLIYYSQIVNDFQKGDIAEGYSVSREKKESFPLTVTSAQKNPTAFYLCASSIGQQETQYFGPGTRLLVL.

The chain is built from TRBV10-3 and TRBJ1-1, with D unresolved. The CDR3 contains 13 residues. CDR1 is ENHRY and CDR2 is SYGVKD in the germline V gene. V was cut by 3 bases and J by 4 bases, with 9 bases left in between. The CDR3 DNA reads as TGTGCCATCAGTGATGGTCCGGGCACTGAAGCTTTCTTT. It translates to CAISDGPGTEAFF.

The chain joins TRBV5-1 to TRBJ2-3; D is perhaps TRBD2 (5 bases). Germline loops: CDR1 SGHRS, CDR2 YFSETQ. V was cut by 0 bases and J by 4 bases, with 18 bases left in between. The CDR3 covers 17 residues. CDR3 loop: CASSLVGFYGVADTQYF. The CDR3 DNA sequence: TGCGCCAGCAGCTTGGTGGGGTTTTACGGGGTCGCAGATACGCAGTATTTT.

The chain uses TRBV3-1 (or the pseudogene TRBV3-2) and TRBJ2-1; possibly TRBD2 for D (5 bases). Deletions cut 5 bases from V and 3 bases from J, with 11 bases between. The CDR3 loop spans 14 amino acids. Germline V gives CDR1 LGHDT, CDR2 YNNKEL (reference sequence). The CDR3 protein is CASSYSGIYNEQFF. The DNA of the CDR3 is TGTGCCAGCAGCTACAGCGGCATCTACAATGAGCAGTTCTTC.